Each of the 25 T cell receptor beta chains below was sequenced from the same sample in a study of blood T cell repertoires in COVID-19. Profiled with immunoSEQ multiplex PCR; TCRdb holds only in-frame clones, not every one. The sample includes roughly 290,000 clones, approximately 85% of them seen just once. Sequencing used PBMCs or T cells enriched from blood (not recorded which). The receptor source for this set is a woman in her thirties who had recovered from COVID-19.

The V and J genes are TRBV5-1 and TRBJ2-3; 7 nucleotides match TRBD1. CDR1 SGHRS and CDR2 YFSETQ come from the germline V gene. The CDR3 runs to 15 residues. The ends lost 0 bases at V and 2 bases at J; junction bases unmatched: 3. The CDR3 protein is CASSLGDSYTDTQYF. The CDR3 DNA follows: TGCGCCAGCAGCTTGGGGGACAGTTACACAGATACGCAGTATTTT.

The J gene is TRBJ2-7, the V gene TRBV6-4, with D perhaps TRBD2 (5 bases). V was clipped by 6 bases and J by 4 bases, with 16 bases between them. The CDR3 runs 14 residues. CDR1 and CDR2 from the germline V gene are MRHNA and SNTAGT. The DNA of the CDR3 is TGTGCCAGCAGGGAACAAGGTCGGGGATACGAGCAGTACTTC. Translated, it gives CASREQGRGYEQYF.

V and J are TRBV6-5 and TRBJ1-5; D gene ambiguous. V was shortened by 7 bases and J by 1 base, with 11 bases between the two germline ends. This CDR3 spans 14 amino acids. Germline V gives CDR1 MNHEY, CDR2 SVGAGI. CDR3 DNA: TGTGCCAGCACGCCTATTCGGAGCAATCAGCCCCAGCATTTT. Protein: CASTPIRSNQPQHF.

The gene calls are TRBV5-1 and TRBJ2-1, with 9 positions matching TRBD1. The CDR3 runs 14 residues. The V gene end was trimmed by 0 bases and the J gene end by 8 bases; junction bases not matched to a gene: 3. CDR1 and CDR2 from the germline V gene are SGHRS and YFSETQ. Here the CDR3 reads CASSLDRDRDEQFF. The CDR3 nucleotides are TGCGCCAGCAGCTTGGATCGGGACAGGGATGAGCAGTTCTTC.

The V and J genes are TRBV6-5 and TRBJ2-7; weak D call: TRBD1 (5 bases). This CDR3 has 13 amino acids. Germline CDR1 is MNHEY and CDR2 is SVGAGI. The V end lost 4 bases, the J end lost 1 base, and 8 bases lay between the germline ends. The CDR3: CASSLRQSYEQYF. The DNA of the CDR3 is TGTGCCAGCAGTTTACGACAGTCCTACGAGCAGTACTTC.

V usage is TRBV29-1 and J usage is TRBJ1-4, with D possibly being TRBD1 (5 bases). The CDR3 is made up of 12 amino acids. CDR1 and CDR2 (germline): SQVTM, ANQGSEA. V was pared by 4 bases and J by 7 bases, with 10 bases between. CDR3 bases: TGCAGCGTTGGTCGGAGGGGTGAAAAACTGTTTTTT. Residues: CSVGRRGEKLFF.

This chain connects TRBV3-1 (or the pseudogene TRBV3-2) to TRBJ1-4, with 7 nucleotides matching TRBD1. The CDR3 length is 13 residues. V lost 7 bases, J lost 7 bases, and 6 bases stayed unmatched. CDR1 and CDR2 (germline): LGHDT, YNNKEL (reference sequence). The CDR3 reads CASTDRVVEKLFF. CDR3 in DNA: TGTGCCAGCACCGACAGGGTGGTTGAAAAACTGTTTTTT.

V usage is TRBV12-3 or TRBV12-4 and J usage is TRBJ1-1; 7 bases align to TRBD1. The CDR3 extends over 11 amino acids. V shed 4 bases, J shed 8 bases, and the junction held 1 base outside the gene matches. CDR3 region: CASSYRGEAFF. The DNA of the CDR3 is TGTGCCAGCAGTTACAGGGGCGAAGCTTTCTTT.

In its sample, this clone was seen once. CDR3 residues: CAWDRSSGANVLTF. For the CDR3, the DNA is TGTGCCTGGGACAGGAGCTCTGGGGCCAACGTCCTGACTTTC. V gene TRBV30 combines with J gene TRBJ2-6; weak D call: TRBD1 (6 bases). Trimming cost V 5 bases and J 0 bases, with 8 bases left between them. The CDR3 is 14 residues long. Germline V CDR1 and CDR2: GTSNPN, SVGIG (reference sequence).

CDR3 bases: TGTGCCAGCAGTTCCGGGACAGGTTACGAGCAGTACTTC. Its protein is CASSSGTGYEQYF. The chain carries TRBV27 and TRBJ2-7; 8 bases are shared with TRBD1. Germline trimming cut 4 bases from V and 4 bases from J; bases unmatched to any gene: 3. The CDR3 contains 13 residues. From germline, CDR1 is MNHEY and CDR2 SMNVEV (reference sequence).

In its sample, this clone was seen a few times. The rearrangement joins TRBV23-1 to TRBJ1-2; TRBD1 aligns across 9 bases. TRBV23-1 is placed among ORFs of uncertain function. The V segment lost 3 bases and the J segment 8 bases; nucleotides outside the gene matches: 13. This CDR3 is built from 16 residues. The CDR3 sequence is CASSQDNRDRVTGYTF. The CDR3, as DNA: TGCGCCAGCAGTCAGGATAACCGGGACAGGGTGACGGGCTACACCTTC.

The chain employs TRBV3-1 (or the pseudogene TRBV3-2) and TRBJ1-5; 9 bases align to TRBD1. Germline V gene sequence: CDR1 LGHDT, CDR2 YNNKEL (reference sequence). V shed 5 bases and J 9 bases; nucleotides not matched to a gene: 11. There are 15 residues in the CDR3. CDR3 sequence: CASSGGQGFGRPQHF. The CDR3 DNA reads as TGTGCCAGCAGCGGGGGACAGGGCTTTGGGAGGCCCCAGCATTTT.

This chain links TRBV9 with TRBJ2-7; D is uncertain. This CDR3 region has 13 residues. Germline CDR1 SGDLS, CDR2 YYNGEE. With 0 bases removed from V and 0 bases from J, the gap between germline ends came to 4 bases. The CDR3 here is CASSVEPSYEQYF. Written as DNA, the CDR3 is TGTGCCAGCAGCGTAGAGCCCTCCTACGAGCAGTACTTC. The full variable domain, with the rest looked up from reference TRBV9 and TRBJ2-7, is DSGVTQTPKHLITATGQRVTLRCSPRSGDLSVYWYQQSLDQGLQFLIQYYNGEERAKGNILERFSAQQFPDLHSELNLSSLELGDSALYFCASSVEPSYEQYFGPGTRLTVT.

This chain connects TRBV4-2 to TRBJ2-7; 7 bases agree with TRBD2. This CDR3 is 15 amino acids long. V lost 0 bases and J lost 3; bases outside the gene matches: 5. In germline, CDR1 is LGHNA, CDR2 YNFKEQ. The CDR3 nucleotides are TGTGCCAGCAGCCAAGATGGGACGGGAGGCTACGAGCAGTACTTC. Protein: CASSQDGTGGYEQYF.

This chain links TRBV19 with TRBJ1-5, with unresolved D. CDR1 and CDR2 (germline): LNHDA, SQIVND (reference sequence). Deletions cut 7 bases from V and 2 bases from J, with 9 bases between. This CDR3 has 13 residues. The CDR3 DNA reads as TGTGCCAGTACTAATGCCGGCAATCAGCCCCAGCATTTT. Protein sequence: CASTNAGNQPQHF.

This clone occurred once. V is TRBV28 and J is TRBJ1-1; D is ambiguous. Germline-derived CDR1 and CDR2 are MDHEN and SYDVKM. Trimming pared 6 bases from V and 4 bases from J, leaving 9 bases between. The CDR3 sequence is 12 residues long. The CDR3 sequence is CASSGVGTEAFF. The CDR3, as DNA: TGTGCCAGCAGCGGGGTAGGCACTGAAGCTTTCTTT. Complete variable domain (other parts from reference TRBV28 and TRBJ1-1): DVKVTQSSRYLVKRTGEKVFLECVQDMDHENMFWYRQDPGLGLRLIYFSYDVKMKEKGDIPEGYSVSREKKERFSLILESASTNQTSMYLCASSGVGTEAFFGQGTRLTVV.

This rearrangement joins TRBV3-1 (or the pseudogene TRBV3-2) to TRBJ2-1; D remains ambiguous. Trimming stripped 2 bases from V and 9 bases from J, with 14 bases between. Germline CDR1 and CDR2: LGHDT and YNNKEL (reference sequence). The CDR3 is 14 amino acids. CDR3 coding DNA: TGTGCCAGCAGCCAAAAGACTGTTCCCGGTGAGCAGTTCTTC. This encodes CASSQKTVPGEQFF.

The chain is built from TRBV7-2 and TRBJ1-5; 8 nucleotides agree with TRBD1. The CDR3 sequence is 20 residues long. The V gene end was trimmed by 0 bases and the J gene end by 7 bases; junction bases not matched to a gene: 20. Germline CDR1 SGHTA, CDR2 FQGNSA. CDR3 sequence (DNA): TGTGCCAGCAGCTTAGCGCCCGATCCCGGGACAGGCTTCTTCGGACAGCCCCAGCATTTT. It encodes CASSLAPDPGTGFFGQPQHF.

This clone was picked up a small number of times. The gene calls are TRBV5-4 and TRBJ1-3; 8 bases are shared with TRBD1. V was pared by 3 bases and J by 0 bases, with 5 bases of the junction left unmatched. The CDR3 sequence is 16 residues long. The V gene's germline CDR1 is SGHNT and CDR2 YYREEE (reference sequence). For the CDR3, the DNA is TGTGCCAGCAGCTCCGGACAGGGCCGCTCTGGAAACACCATATATTTT. Amino acid sequence: CASSSGQGRSGNTIYF. The full variable domain, with the rest looked up from reference TRBV5-4 and TRBJ1-3, is ETGVTQSPTHLIKTRGQQVTLRCSSQSGHNTVSWYQQALGQGPQFIFQYYREEENGRGNFPPRFSGLQFPNYSSELNVNALELDDSALYLCASSSGQGRSGNTIYFGEGSWLTVV.

The chain joins TRBV11-1 to TRBJ1-1; unclear D gene. Trimming left V 4 bases short and J 1 base short, with 7 bases between. This CDR3 is built from 13 residues. Germline CDR1 is SGHAT and CDR2 is FQDESV (reference sequence). The CDR3 loop is CASSSTTNTEAFF. In DNA form, the CDR3 reads TGTGCCAGCAGCTCGACAACGAACACTGAAGCTTTCTTT. Full variable domain (remainder filled in from reference TRBV11-1 and TRBJ1-1): EAEVAQSPRYKITEKSQAVAFWCDPISGHATLYWYRQILGQGPELLVQFQDESVVDDSQLPKDRFSAERLKGVDSTLKIQPAELGDSAMYLCASSSTTNTEAFFGQGTRLTVV.

The chain recombines TRBV29-1 with TRBJ1-6; D perhaps matches TRBD1 (6 bases). The CDR3 extends over 13 amino acids. From germline, CDR1 is SQVTM and CDR2 ANQGSEA. Deletions cut 4 bases from V and 7 bases from J, with 11 bases between. The CDR3, as DNA: TGCAGCGTTGGACAGGAGATAAATTCACCCCTCCACTTT. Translating it yields CSVGQEINSPLHF.

The rearrangement joins TRBV28 to TRBJ1-1; D is perhaps TRBD1 (6 bases). The ends were cut back, 10 bases at V and 2 bases at J, with 14 bases in the middle. Germline assignment: CDR1 MDHEN and CDR2 SYDVKM. This CDR3 contains 13 residues. This CDR3 is CATAGTLNTEAFF. The DNA of the CDR3 is TGTGCCACCGCCGGGACACTTAACACTGAAGCTTTCTTT. Combining the CDR3 with reference TRBV28 and TRBJ1-1 gives the whole variable domain DVKVTQSSRYLVKRTGEKVFLECVQDMDHENMFWYRQDPGLGLRLIYFSYDVKMKEKGDIPEGYSVSREKKERFSLILESASTNQTSMYLCATAGTLNTEAFFGQGTRLTVV.

The CDR3 is CASSLTGTRSTEAFF. CDR3 DNA: TGTGCCAGCAGCTTAACAGGCACAAGAAGCACTGAAGCTTTCTTT. The chain employs TRBV7-2 and TRBJ1-1; weak D call: TRBD1 (5 bases). Trimming took off 2 bases at V and 4 bases at J, with 14 bases between the two ends. Looked up from germline, CDR1 is SGHTA and CDR2 is FQGNSA. This CDR3 is 15 amino acids long.

The rearrangement joins TRBV24-1 to TRBJ2-3, with D tentatively TRBD1 (5 bases). The CDR3 has 14 amino acids. Germline CDR1 KGHDR, CDR2 SFDVKD. V dropped 4 bases and J dropped 3 bases, with 10 bases sitting between them. The CDR3 loop is CATSERGKTDTQYF. CDR3 coding DNA: TGTGCCACCAGTGAAAGGGGAAAGACAGATACGCAGTATTTT.

This chain joins TRBV5-4 and TRBJ1-2, with 10 bases that match TRBD1. CDR1 is SGHNT, CDR2 YYREEE, per germline (reference sequence). The CDR3 sequence is 13 residues long. V gave up 4 bases and J gave up 5 bases; unmatched junction bases: 2. The CDR3 reads CASSLDRGYGYTF. CDR3 DNA sequence: TGTGCCAGCAGCCTGGACAGGGGGTATGGCTACACCTTC.